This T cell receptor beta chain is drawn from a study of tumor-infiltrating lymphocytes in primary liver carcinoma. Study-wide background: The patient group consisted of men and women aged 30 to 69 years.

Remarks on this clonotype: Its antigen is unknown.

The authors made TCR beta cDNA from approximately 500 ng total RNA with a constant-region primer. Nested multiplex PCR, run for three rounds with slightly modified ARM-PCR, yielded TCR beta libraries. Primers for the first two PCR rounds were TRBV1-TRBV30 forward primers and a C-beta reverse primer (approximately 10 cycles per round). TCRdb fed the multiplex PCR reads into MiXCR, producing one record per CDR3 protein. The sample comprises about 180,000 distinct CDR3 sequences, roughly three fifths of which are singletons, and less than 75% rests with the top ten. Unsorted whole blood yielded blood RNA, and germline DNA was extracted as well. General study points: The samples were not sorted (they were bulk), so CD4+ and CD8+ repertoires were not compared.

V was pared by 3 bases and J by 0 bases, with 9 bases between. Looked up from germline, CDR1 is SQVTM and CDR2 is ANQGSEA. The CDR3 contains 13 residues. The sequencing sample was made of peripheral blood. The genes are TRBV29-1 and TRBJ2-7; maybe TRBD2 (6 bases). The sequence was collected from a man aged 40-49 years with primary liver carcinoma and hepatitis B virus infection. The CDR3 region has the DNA TGCAGCGTTGAGGACGGGAGCTCCTACGAGCAGTACTTC. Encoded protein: CSVEDGSSYEQYF.